This is a list of T cell receptor beta chains from one sample in a study of blood T cell repertoires in COVID-19. Profiling relied on immunoSEQ multiplex PCR, and the TCRdb table lists in-frame clones only, not all of them. Among 200,000 or so clones listed, 84% were seen once. The sample was peripheral blood. The receptors come from a man aged 35-49 years who had recovered from COVID-19. The CDR3 runs from the conserved cysteine through the conserved F or W. A D gene is named only where the DNA matches it firmly. Clone size is stated in some rows and not others, as once, few, many or a class when expanded.

.	.	TRBV6-5	TRBJ2-5	TGTGCCAGCAGGGAGGGTAAAGAGACCCAGTACTTC	CASREGKETQYF
.	few	TRBV12-3/TRBV12-4	TRBJ2-7	TGTGCCAGCAGCTTTTTGGCCTCCTACGAGCAGTACTTC	CASSFLASYEQYF
.	.	TRBV7-9	TRBJ1-3	TGTGCCAGCAGCTTAGCCGGGACACATATCTCTGGAAACACCATATATTTT	CASSLAGTHISGNTIYF
.	.	TRBV9	TRBJ2-7	TGTGCCAGCAGCGTAGGGCACAGCTCCTACGAGCAGTACTTC	CASSVGHSSYEQYF
.	.	TRBV21-1	TRBJ2-3	TGTGCCAGCATTAGACTAGGTTGGACAGATACGCAGTATTTT	CASIRLGWTDTQYF
.	.	TRBV18	TRBJ1-4	TGTGCCAGCTCACCGGGTACAGCCGCAACTAATGAAAAACTGTTTTTT	CASSPGTAATNEKLFF
.	once	TRBV19	TRBJ2-3	TGTGCCAGTAGTATAGGGCAGGTAACAGATACGCAGTATTTT	CASSIGQVTDTQYF
TRBD2	few	TRBV10-2	TRBJ2-1	TGCGCCAGCCATACTAGCGGGGGGGCCAATGAGCAGTTCTTC	CASHTSGGANEQFF
.	.	TRBV28	TRBJ1-3	TGTGCCAGCAGTACCCACCGGGCTGGAAACACCATATATTTT	CASSTHRAGNTIYF
.	.	TRBV3-1/TRBV3-2	TRBJ1-1	TGTGCCAGCAGCCCCTCTTACAGGGAGTCTGAAGCTTTCTTT	CASSPSYRESEAFF
.	.	TRBV11-2	TRBJ2-7	TGTGCCAGCAGCTATGAACAGGGTTACGAGCAGTACTTC	CASSYEQGYEQYF
.	.	TRBV7-4	TRBJ1-5	TGTGCCAGCAGCGGAGACAGGTCAAATCAGCCCCAGCATTTT	CASSGDRSNQPQHF
.	.	TRBV30	TRBJ2-2	TGTGCCTGGAGTTCGGAGGCCGTCGCCGGGGAGCTGTTTTTT	CAWSSEAVAGELFF
.	.	TRBV6-1	TRBJ1-2	TGTGCCAGCAGTGACCGGACAGTCGGTTGGGATGGCTACACCTTC	CASSDRTVGWDGYTF
TRBD1	.	TRBV29-1	TRBJ2-1	TGCAGCGGATGGACAGGGAGGGAGCAGTTCTTC	CSGWTGREQFF
.	few	TRBV6-1	TRBJ1-2	TGTGCCAGCAGTGAAGGGTCCCAGGGAGGCTACACCTTC	CASSEGSQGGYTF